This TCR beta chain originates from a study of cytomegalovirus exposure and HLA in healthy donors. General study results and limits: In an earlier analysis, in some 540 donors, most V segments appeared productive either ~87% or ~30% of the time. Later analysis placed DRB1 highest and HLA-C lowest in TCR association rates, which differed by HLA locus. A few CMV-associated chains were confirmed in vitro to be specific for CMV antigens.

Turning to this clone: Its antigen is undetermined.

The study ran its PCR with 60 Vbeta and 13 Jbeta primers. Measured with immunoSEQ multiplex PCR; TCRdb has only the in-frame clones, and not every one. Found here are about 60,000 clones, 70% of them singletons; the top ten hold approximately 20%. The ends lost 2 bases at V and 5 bases at J; junction bases unmatched: 10. The V gene's germline CDR1 is SGHTA and CDR2 FQGNSA. The CDR3 is made up of 16 amino acids. The chain combines TRBV7-2 with TRBJ2-5; the match to TRBD2 covers 8 bases. The receptor's source is a woman in her sixties in good health and CMV-seropositive. Input material: PBMCs. CDR3 DNA sequence: TGTGCCAGCAGCTTATGGACGGGGGGGCCCAGGGAGACCCAGTACTTC. Translated: CASSLWTGGPRETQYF.